The clone carrying this T cell receptor (beta chain) was seen many times. What it binds is not known. Trimming took off 2 bases at V and 8 bases at J, with 12 bases between the two ends. The V gene's germline CDR1 is DFQATT and CDR2 SNEGSKA (reference sequence). The CDR3 has 12 residues. This sample was taken from a study of T-cell reconstitution after alpha-beta-depleted transplantation in children. Study observations and caveats: Fresh T-cell production supplied most of the T-cell counts and diversity seen one year after transplant.

Library preparation (for TCRbeta) was performed with unique molecular identifiers. TCRdb redid the calling of the PCR reads with MiXCR, one entry per CDR3 protein. The sample contains hundreds of thousands of distinct CDR3 sequences, about an eighth of which appear only once. Material: PBMCs, obtained before TCRalphabeta/CD19-depleted stem cell transplant. The TCR was taken from a girl aged 2-10 years with congenital amegakaryocytic thrombocytopenia, due to receive a stem cell transplant. The chain recombines TRBV20-1 with TRBJ1-2; no clear D gene. CDR3 DNA: TGCAGTGCTAGACAGACCCCCTTCGGCTACACCTTC. Residues: CSARQTPFGYTF.